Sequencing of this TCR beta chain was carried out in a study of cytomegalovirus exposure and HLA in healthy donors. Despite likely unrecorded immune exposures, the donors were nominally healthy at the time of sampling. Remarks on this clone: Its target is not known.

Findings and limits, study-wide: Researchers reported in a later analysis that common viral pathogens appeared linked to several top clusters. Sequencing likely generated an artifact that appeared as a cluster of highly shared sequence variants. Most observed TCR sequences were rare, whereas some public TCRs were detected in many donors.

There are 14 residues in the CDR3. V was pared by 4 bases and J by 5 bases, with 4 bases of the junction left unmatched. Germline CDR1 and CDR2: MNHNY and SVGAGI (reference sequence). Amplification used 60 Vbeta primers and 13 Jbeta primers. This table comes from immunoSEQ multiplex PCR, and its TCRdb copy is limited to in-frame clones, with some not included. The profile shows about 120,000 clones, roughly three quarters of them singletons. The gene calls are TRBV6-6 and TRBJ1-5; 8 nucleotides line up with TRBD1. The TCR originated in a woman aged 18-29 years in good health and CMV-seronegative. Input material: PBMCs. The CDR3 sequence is CASSLDREDQPQHF. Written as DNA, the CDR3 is TGTGCCAGCAGTTTGGACAGGGAAGATCAGCCCCAGCATTTT.